These 21 T cell receptor beta chains share one sample of origin, sequenced in a study of T cells after yellow fever vaccination. MiXCR, run by TCRdb on the 5' RACE reads, gives a single entry per CDR3 protein. The sample gives hundreds of thousands of distinct CDR3 sequences, more than 8.5% of which show up once; 15% to 20% is in the top ten. The sample consisted of PBMCs, taken on the day of the first yellow fever vaccination. The receptors derive from a man aged 18 to 29 who received the YFV17D yellow fever vaccine.

V usage is TRBV25-1 and J usage is TRBJ2-7, with D possibly called TRBD1 or TRBD2 (5 bases each). The CDR3 contains 14 residues. V was shortened by 4 bases and J by 2 bases, with 12 bases between the two germline ends. Germline V gene lookup returns CDR1 MGHDK and CDR2 SYGVNS. This chain's CDR3 is CASSVAPGPYEQYF. CDR3 nucleotides: TGTGCCAGCAGTGTTGCGCCGGGACCCTACGAGCAGTACTTC.

CDR3 protein: CASRDSLNEQFF. DNA of the CDR3: TGCGCCAGCAGGGATTCGCTCAATGAGCAGTTCTTC. This sequence joins TRBV5-1 and TRBJ2-1; D is undetermined. Trimming pared 5 bases from V and 6 bases from J, leaving 9 bases between. CDR1 is SGHRS and CDR2 is YFSETQ in the germline V gene. The CDR3 sequence is 12 residues long.

This clonotype appeared a few times. The rearrangement uses TRBV3-1 and TRBJ2-5; D possibly corresponds to TRBD2 (5 bases). The V end was cut by 3 bases, the J end by 2 bases, with 10 bases between. The CDR3 runs 14 residues. Germline V gene data show CDR1 as LGHDT and CDR2 as YNNKEL (reference sequence). For the CDR3, the DNA is TGTGCCAGCAGCCATGCCGGGATTCAAGAGACCCAGTACTTC. Translating gives CASSHAGIQETQYF.

This clonotype was found many times. J is TRBJ2-3 and V is TRBV7-3; possibly TRBD1 for D (6 bases). The CDR3 is 14 amino acids. Germline CDR1 is SGHTA and CDR2 is FQGTGA. V gave up 2 bases and J gave up 3 bases, with 9 bases separating them. CDR3 DNA: TGTGCCAGCAGCTTAGCCGGACAGACAGATACGCAGTATTTT. It is translated as CASSLAGQTDTQYF.

This chain connects TRBV12-3 or TRBV12-4 to TRBJ2-2; D may be TRBD1 or TRBD2 (7 bases each). The CDR3 is made up of 15 amino acids. Written as DNA, the CDR3 is TGTGCTACCTACCCCTTCAGGGGGAGGGCCGGGGAGCTGTTTTTT. Residues: CATYPFRGRAGELFF.

This chain connects TRBV18 to TRBJ2-4, with a weak D call TRBD1 (6 bases). Germline loops: CDR1 KGHSH, CDR2 LQKENI. CDR3 length: 15 amino acids. The V gene lost 4 bases and the J gene lost 9 bases, with 19 bases spanning the gap. CDR3: CASSLLQGKQSIQYF. CDR3 DNA sequence: TGTGCCAGCTCACTCTTACAGGGTAAACAAAGCATTCAGTACTTC.

In its sample, this clonotype was seen a few times. This rearrangement joins TRBV12-5 to TRBJ2-7; D ambiguous. Germline V gene lookup returns CDR1 LGHNT and CDR2 FRNRAP. The CDR3 runs to 17 residues. Trimming left V 0 bases short and J 0 bases short, with 15 bases between. The CDR3 coding sequence is TGTGCTAGTGGTTTGGTAGCCCCCGTGGGCGGCTCCTACGAGCAGTACTTC. Encoded protein: CASGLVAPVGGSYEQYF.

The table lists this clonotype with a few counts. This sequence joins TRBV29-1 and TRBJ1-5; 8 positions agree with TRBD1. The CDR3 covers 13 residues. CDR1 SQVTM and CDR2 ANQGSEA come from the germline V gene. V trimming: 7 bases; J trimming: 5 bases; junction bases outside the gene matches: 7. The CDR3, as DNA: TGCAGCGCAATACCAGGGGGCGATCAGCCCCAGCATTTT. Encoded protein: CSAIPGGDQPQHF.

In its sample, this clonotype was seen a few times. The rearrangement uses TRBV11-2 and TRBJ1-5, with D hard to call. In germline, CDR1 is SGHAT, CDR2 FQNNGV. Between the trimmed V and J ends, which lost 0 bases and 7 bases, there was a span of 13 bases. The CDR3 has 15 amino acids. DNA for the CDR3: TGTGCCAGCAGCTTAGATGGCTGGGGAGAACAGCCCCAGCATTTT. Amino acids: CASSLDGWGEQPQHF.

The chain joins TRBV5-1 to TRBJ2-5; D remains ambiguous. The CDR3 is 13 amino acids. The germline V gene has CDR1 SGHRS and CDR2 YFSETQ. With 4 bases removed from V and 5 bases from J, the gap between germline ends came to 12 bases. The CDR3 reads CASSAGIRETQYF. In DNA form, the CDR3 reads TGCGCCAGCAGCGCCGGAATCCGGGAGACCCAGTACTTC.

The chain uses TRBV24-1 and TRBJ2-3; D is unresolved. CDR1 KGHDR and CDR2 SFDVKD come from the germline V gene. The CDR3 consists of 14 residues. V gave up 4 bases and J gave up 6 bases, with 13 bases separating them. The CDR3 nucleotides are TGTGCCACCAGTGAGCCGAACAACCCGGATACGCAGTATTTT. Protein: CATSEPNNPDTQYF.

The genes are TRBV12-3 or TRBV12-4 and TRBJ1-1, with 9 bases lining up with TRBD1. The CDR3 covers 14 residues. Trimming took 5 bases from V and 5 from J; bases not matched to a gene: 6. DNA for the CDR3: TGTGCCAGCAGTCTCACGACAGGGGGGACTGAAGCTTTCTTT. Protein sequence: CASSLTTGGTEAFF.

This clonotype was observed a few times. The chain employs TRBV20-1 and TRBJ1-3; D is ambiguous. This CDR3 is 15 amino acids long. V lost 5 bases, J lost 5 bases, and 19 bases lay in between. Germline-derived CDR1 and CDR2 are DFQATT and SNEGSKA (reference sequence). This chain's CDR3 is CSAARRGPLRNTIYF. DNA of the CDR3: TGCAGTGCTGCCAGACGAGGGCCCCTCCGAAACACCATATATTTT.

This clonotype has a handful of counts. This chain uses TRBV3-1 with TRBJ1-6, with D possibly TRBD1 on 6 matching bases. The V gene lost 1 base and the J gene lost 10 bases, with 14 bases spanning the gap. The germline V gene has CDR1 LGHDT and CDR2 YNNKEL (reference sequence). This CDR3 is built from 15 residues. In DNA form, the CDR3 reads TGTGCCAGCAGCCAAGGGGCGACGGGACACTCACCCCTCCACTTT. This codes for CASSQGATGHSPLHF.

This chain joins TRBV20-1 and TRBJ1-1; D ambiguous. Germline CDR1 reads DFQATT; CDR2 reads SNEGSKA (reference sequence). V dropped 3 bases and J dropped 1 base, with 9 bases sitting between them. There are 13 residues in the CDR3. The CDR3 coding sequence is TGCAGTGCTAGGGGCAGCACGAACACTGAAGCTTTCTTT. Protein: CSARGSTNTEAFF.

The V call is TRBV5-1, the J call TRBJ2-1; D unclear. The germline V gene has CDR1 SGHRS and CDR2 YFSETQ. Trimming cost V 6 bases and J 7 bases, with 20 bases left between them. The CDR3 spans 15 residues. In DNA, the CDR3 is TGCGCCAGCAATTTAGGACCCACCGGTCTAAATGAGCAGTTCTTC. Its translation: CASNLGPTGLNEQFF. Filled out from reference TRBV5-1 and TRBJ2-1, the complete variable domain reads KAGVTQTPRYLIKTRGQQVTLSCSPISGHRSVSWYQQTPGQGLQFLFEYFSETQRNKGNFPGRFSGRQFSNSRSEMNVSTLELGDSALYLCASNLGPTGLNEQFFGPGTRLTVL.

This clonotype has a handful of counts. The chain uses TRBV5-1 and TRBJ2-2, with 7 bases that match TRBD2. Germline V CDR1 and CDR2: SGHRS, YFSETQ. This CDR3 spans 15 amino acids. V trimming: 4 bases; J trimming: 6 bases; junction bases outside the gene matches: 9. CDR3 amino acids: CASSGSRGESGELFF. CDR3 nucleotide sequence: TGCGCCAGCAGCGGCTCCCGGGGGGAATCCGGGGAGCTGTTTTTT.

This clonotype was recorded many times. V gene TRBV4-3 combines with J gene TRBJ2-4; 7 positions agree with TRBD1. With 4 bases clipped from V and 0 bases from J, the junction kept 6 bases outside the gene matches. Germline-derived CDR1 and CDR2 are LGHNA and YSLEER. CDR3 length: 16 residues. CDR3 loop: CASSPGTEVAKNIQYF. The CDR3 coding sequence is TGCGCCAGCAGCCCCGGGACAGAAGTAGCCAAAAACATTCAGTACTTC.

This clonotype was seen repeatedly, ten times or more. In DNA form, the CDR3 reads TGCGCCAGCAGCCAAGGTGGGCTGTATGCACCCCTCCACTTT. Its protein is CASSQGGLYAPLHF. V gene TRBV4-3 combines with J gene TRBJ1-6; D call uncertain. CDR1 LGHNA and CDR2 YSLEER come from the germline V gene. The CDR3 extends over 14 amino acids. Trimming left V 1 base short and J 11 bases short, with 12 bases between.

There are many counts of this clonotype. The chain joins TRBV9 to TRBJ1-1; D gene ambiguous. The germline gives CDR1 SGDLS, CDR2 YYNGEE. Trimming removed 0 bases at V and 2 bases at J, with 8 bases between. The CDR3 has 14 amino acids. The CDR3 loop reads CASSVGRGNTEAFF. The CDR3 region has the DNA TGTGCCAGCAGCGTAGGTCGGGGAAACACTGAAGCTTTCTTT.

This clonotype was detected many times. The rearrangement uses TRBV27 and TRBJ2-3; weak D call: TRBD2 (5 bases). Germline CDR1 reads MNHEY; CDR2 reads SMNVEV (reference sequence). There are 13 residues in the CDR3. V lost 7 bases to trimming and J lost 2 bases, with 10 bases between them. CDR3 nucleotide sequence: TGTGCCAGCAAAAGGACTGCCACAGATACGCAGTATTTT. Translated: CASKRTATDTQYF.